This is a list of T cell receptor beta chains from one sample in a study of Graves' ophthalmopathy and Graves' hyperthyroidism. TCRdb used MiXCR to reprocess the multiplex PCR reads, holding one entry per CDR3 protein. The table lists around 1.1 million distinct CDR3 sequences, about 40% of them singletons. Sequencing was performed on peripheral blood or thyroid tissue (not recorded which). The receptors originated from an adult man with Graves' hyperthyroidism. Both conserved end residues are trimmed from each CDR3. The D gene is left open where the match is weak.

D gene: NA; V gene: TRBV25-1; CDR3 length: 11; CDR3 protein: ATRRRNTGELF
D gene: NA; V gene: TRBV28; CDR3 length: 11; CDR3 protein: ASTTGIHYGYT
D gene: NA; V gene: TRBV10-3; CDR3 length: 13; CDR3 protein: AISDEDSMNTEAF
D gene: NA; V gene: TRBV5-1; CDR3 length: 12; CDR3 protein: ASSLARRSYEQY
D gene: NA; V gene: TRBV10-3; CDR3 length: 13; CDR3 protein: AISSPSTGTDTQY
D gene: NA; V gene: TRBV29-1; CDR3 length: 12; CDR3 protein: SVVVGGGQYEQY
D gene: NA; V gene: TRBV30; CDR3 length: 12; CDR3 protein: AWSVRGSNQPQH
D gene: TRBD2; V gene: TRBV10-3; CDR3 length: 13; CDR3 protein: AIRKSGENTGELF
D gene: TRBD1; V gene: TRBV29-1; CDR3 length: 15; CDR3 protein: SVPSGGRSSGANVLT
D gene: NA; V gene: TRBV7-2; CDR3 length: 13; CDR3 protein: ASSENNLGNSPLH
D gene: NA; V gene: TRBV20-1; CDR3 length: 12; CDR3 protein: SAPGQTASYEQY
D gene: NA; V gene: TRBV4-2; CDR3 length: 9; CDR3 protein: ASSSRVEQY